This T cell receptor (beta chain) was captured in a study of T cell responses to AZD1222 COVID-19 vaccine. The study, taken as a whole, reports: Increased Spike-specific TCR breadth and depth were observed after two AZD1222 doses. White British donors predominated, females outnumbered males, and clonal diversity was possibly underestimated. Spike was spanned by vaccine-associated CD4 TCRs, which were dominant at 160-218 and 743-854.

To note about this clone: Its target is not known.

The repertoire was sequenced with immunoSEQ multiplex PCR; TCRdb's copy has only in-frame clones and lacks some. The sample lists fewer than 200,000 clones; approximately 90% were seen once. The ends lost 0 bases at V and 7 bases at J; junction bases unmatched: 2. In germline, CDR1 is LNHDA, CDR2 SQIVND (reference sequence). The CDR3 runs 13 residues. The receptor's source is an adult who received the MenACWY meningococcal vaccine as a control. The sample was peripheral blood, taken 28 days after the second dose of the MenACWY control vaccine. The chain combines TRBV19 with TRBJ1-1; TRBD1 matches at 7 bases. CDR3 sequence (DNA): TGTGCCAGTAGTATAGACCGGGACAGTGAAGCTTTCTTT. Amino acid sequence: CASSIDRDSEAFF. Looking up the rest from reference TRBV19 and TRBJ1-1 gives the full variable domain: DGGITQSPKYLFRKEGQNVTLSCEQNLNHDAMYWYRQDPGQGLRLIYYSQIVNDFQKGDIAEGYSVSREKKESFPLTVTSAQKNPTAFYLCASSIDRDSEAFFGQGTRLTVV.